Sequencing of this T cell receptor (beta chain) was carried out in a study of blood T cell repertoires in COVID-19. The wider study: T cells, B-cell-depleted T cells, or PBMCs provided the cDNA or gDNA that served as material.

The V end lost 4 bases, the J end lost 1 base, and 14 bases lay between the germline ends. CDR3 size: 15 residues. Germline CDR1 is SGHRS and CDR2 is YFSETQ. Sequenced by immunoSEQ multiplex PCR; TCRdb stores in-frame clones only, minus some. Altogether some 300,000 clones are present, nearly 90% being singletons, with the ten largest covering roughly 1%. This clone was counted between two and nine times. This TCR came from a woman in her thirties or forties with COVID-19, enrolled during active disease. Sequenced sample: peripheral blood. The genes are TRBV5-1 and TRBJ1-1; D is unclear. CDR3 region: CASSQLKGGNTEAFF. CDR3 sequence (DNA): TGCGCCAGCAGCCAACTTAAGGGAGGGAACACTGAAGCTTTCTTT. Drawing the rest from reference TRBV5-1 and TRBJ1-1, the complete variable domain is KAGVTQTPRYLIKTRGQQVTLSCSPISGHRSVSWYQQTPGQGLQFLFEYFSETQRNKGNFPGRFSGRQFSNSRSEMNVSTLELGDSALYLCASSQLKGGNTEAFFGQGTRLTVV.